The 7 T cell receptor beta chains presented below share a single source sample, sequenced in a study of cytomegalovirus exposure and HLA in healthy donors. The PCR made use of 60 Vbeta and 13 Jbeta primers. Clones were read by immunoSEQ multiplex PCR, and TCRdb kept only the in-frame ones, dropping some. The sample has about 200,000 clones; 79% are singletons. The specimen sequenced was PBMCs. The receptor set was obtained from a woman between 25 and 40 years old in good health and CMV-seropositive.

V gene TRBV27 combines with J gene TRBJ2-3; D might be TRBD2 (5 bases). Trimming took off 0 bases at V and 0 bases at J, with 10 bases between the two ends. Germline V gene sequence: CDR1 MNHEY, CDR2 SMNVEV (reference sequence). The CDR3 totals 16 residues. The CDR3 nucleotides read TGTGCCAGCAGTTTATCCCTCCAGCGGAGCACAGATACGCAGTATTTT. Protein: CASSLSLQRSTDTQYF.

The chain couples TRBV13 to TRBJ2-1; TRBD2 agrees at 10 bases. The CDR3 loop spans 16 amino acids. V shed 1 base and J 4 bases; nucleotides not matched to a gene: 4. Germline V gene lookup returns CDR1 PRHDT and CDR2 FYEKMQ (reference sequence). CDR3 residues: CASSLASGGTYNEQFF. The CDR3 DNA reads as TGTGCCAGCAGCTTAGCTAGCGGGGGAACATACAATGAGCAGTTCTTC.

The J gene is TRBJ2-7, the V gene TRBV27; maybe TRBD2 (6 bases). This CDR3 comprises 16 residues. V lost 5 bases, J lost 1 base, and 18 bases lay in between. CDR1 is MNHEY and CDR2 is SMNVEV in the germline V gene (reference sequence). CDR3 in DNA: TGTGCCAGCAGTCCTCGCTTGGGGGGTAATTCCTACGAGCAGTACTTC. Its translation is CASSPRLGGNSYEQYF.

The rearrangement uses TRBV5-6 and TRBJ2-2; D is unresolved. The CDR3 has 12 amino acids. Germline CDR1 reads SGHDT; CDR2 reads YYEEEE. V lost 2 bases to trimming and J lost 5 bases, with 4 bases between them. CDR3 protein: CASSFKTGELFF. CDR3 in DNA: TGTGCCAGCAGCTTCAAAACCGGGGAGCTGTTTTTT.

The chain is built from TRBV5-1 and TRBJ1-2; D is uncertain. V lost 0 bases to trimming and J lost 6 bases, with 12 bases between them. The CDR3 loop spans 14 amino acids. The V gene's germline CDR1 is SGHRS and CDR2 YFSETQ. The chain's CDR3 is CASSLDTREDGYTF. The CDR3 coding sequence is TGCGCCAGCAGCTTGGATACACGGGAGGATGGCTACACCTTC.

V is TRBV29-1 and J is TRBJ2-7, with D maybe TRBD1 (5 bases). This CDR3 spans 13 amino acids. V dropped 7 bases and J dropped 2 bases, with 15 bases sitting between them. CDR1 and CDR2 from the germline V gene are SQVTM and ANQGSEA. CDR3 sequence (DNA): TGCAGCGCCCGGTCGACAGCTACCTACGAGCAGTACTTC. This codes for CSARSTATYEQYF.

CDR3 nucleotide sequence: TGTGCCAGCAGTTACTCGACAGCTAATGAAAAACTGTTTTTT. Its translation: CASSYSTANEKLFF. The chain employs TRBV6-6 and TRBJ1-4; D is possibly TRBD1 (5 bases). Trimming cost V 0 bases and J 3 bases, with 5 bases left between them. Germline CDR1 is MNHNY and CDR2 is SVGAGI (reference sequence). The CDR3 is 14 residues long.